The 5 T cell receptor beta chains below were found in one sample sequenced in a study of shared clonotypes between healthy human individuals. Clones were read by immunoSEQ multiplex PCR, and TCRdb kept only the in-frame ones, dropping some. The top ten hold 0.3% to 0.4% of the sample, which has millions of clones, roughly 93% seen once. Sample: naive CD4+ T cells from PBMCs. Subset described: CD45RA+ positively selected. The receptor set was obtained from a man younger than 35 in good health. Some clones in this sample may be carry-over from other donors' samples.

V is TRBV7-9 and J is TRBJ1-2, with unresolved D. Germline CDR1 and CDR2: SEHNR and FQNEAQ (reference sequence). Trimming cost V 3 bases and J 8 bases, with 10 bases left between them. This CDR3 comprises 12 residues. The CDR3 DNA follows: TGTGCCAGCAGCTTTTACGGGCGAGGCTACACCTTC. The encoded protein is CASSFYGRGYTF.

The V call is TRBV28, the J call TRBJ1-2, with 8 bases that match TRBD1. Trimming cost V 3 bases and J 2 bases; bases outside gene matches: 8. Germline CDR1 reads MDHEN; CDR2 reads SYDVKM. This CDR3 contains 16 residues. The CDR3 here is CASSFNGQGSNYGYTF. CDR3 DNA: TGTGCCAGCAGTTTTAACGGACAGGGAAGCAACTATGGCTACACCTTC.

This chain uses TRBV18 with TRBJ2-7; D possibly uses TRBD1 or TRBD2 (5 bases each). The CDR3 length is 13 residues. V was cut by 6 bases and J by 6 bases, with 15 bases left in between. Germline-derived CDR1 and CDR2 are KGHSH and LQKENI. CDR3 in amino acids: CASSLAQVGEQYF. The CDR3 nucleotides read TGTGCCAGCTCCCTAGCACAGGTCGGCGAGCAGTACTTC.

J is TRBJ2-7 and V is TRBV18; D unclear. The V end lost 1 base, the J end lost 5 bases, and 15 bases lay between the germline ends. CDR3 size: 15 residues. The germline V gene encodes CDR1 KGHSH and CDR2 LQKENI. Here the CDR3 reads CASSPRDSTLHEQYF. CDR3 coding DNA: TGTGCCAGCTCACCACGTGACTCCACCCTCCACGAGCAGTACTTC.

About this clone itself: Lacking the conserved final phenylalanine or tryptophan, this CDR3 likely reflects a read error. The DNA is left out, because the CDR3 cannot be placed on it with certainty; the CDR3 is given as TCRdb lists it. The chain couples TRBV27 to TRBJ2-7; the table gives TRBD2 as D, unverified against the DNA. Germline V gene sequence: CDR1 MNHEY, CDR2 SMNVEV (reference sequence). Termini included, the CDR3 measures 11 amino acids. The CDR3 region is CASSSGLETFL.